A single sample is the source of the 11 T cell receptor beta chains below, sequenced in a study of T cell responses to AZD1222 COVID-19 vaccine. Measured with immunoSEQ multiplex PCR; TCRdb has only the in-frame clones, and not every one. The sample contains about 67,000 clones, around four fifths of which appear only once. The sample was peripheral blood, taken on day 0 of AZD1222 vaccination. All receptors derive from an adult in good health.

This chain joins TRBV7-3 and TRBJ1-5; a weak D match, TRBD1 (5 bases). This CDR3 region has 17 residues. Trimming shortened V by 4 bases and J by 5 bases, and 21 bases separated the two germline ends. In germline, CDR1 is SGHTA, CDR2 FQGTGA. The CDR3 DNA reads as TGTGCCAGCAGCTCAGGGACCTACTCCCATTTCCATCAGCCCCAGCATTTT. Translation: CASSSGTYSHFHQPQHF.

This chain links TRBV18 with TRBJ1-4; D is ambiguous. V was clipped by 3 bases and J by 5 bases, with 10 bases between them. The germline V gene has CDR1 KGHSH and CDR2 LQKENI. This CDR3 is 14 amino acids long. The CDR3 coding sequence is TGTGCCAGCTCACCCAGGAGGAACAATGAAAAACTGTTTTTT. This translates into CASSPRRNNEKLFF.

The V and J genes are TRBV2 and TRBJ1-3, with a tentative D call TRBD1 (5 bases). The CDR3 loop spans 12 amino acids. The germline V gene has CDR1 SNHLY and CDR2 FYNNEI. Trimming took off 10 bases at V and 8 bases at J, with 15 bases between the two ends. The CDR3 spells CAISDLGDTIYF. The CDR3 DNA sequence: TGTGCCATTTCTGACCTGGGGGACACCATATATTTT.

Details on this clone: One end of the junction varies from germline; a read error may be responsible. The V call is TRBV7-7, the J call TRBJ2-3; TRBD2 matches 11 bases. Germline V CDR1 and CDR2: SSHAT, FNYEAQ (reference sequence). CDR3 length equals 15 residues. In nucleotides, the CDR3 is TGTGCTAGCAGCTTACTAGCGGGGGGCACAGATACGCAGTATTTT. It codes for CASSLLAGGTDTQYF.

This clone was recorded once. This chain uses TRBV5-6 with TRBJ1-1; no definite D call. Germline CDR1 and CDR2: SGHDT and YYEEEE. This CDR3 spans 11 amino acids. The V end lost 6 bases, the J end lost 2 bases, and 5 bases lay between the germline ends. CDR3 region: CASTQNTEAFF. In nucleotides, the CDR3 is TGTGCCAGCACCCAAAACACTGAAGCTTTCTTT.

V gene TRBV9 combines with J gene TRBJ1-2; D remains ambiguous. V lost 8 bases and J lost 1, with 12 bases in between. This CDR3 spans 13 amino acids. CDR1 and CDR2 from the germline V gene are SGDLS and YYNGEE. The CDR3, as DNA: TGTGCCAGTCGACCCAGTCTTAACTATGGCTACACCTTC. Translation: CASRPSLNYGYTF.

The rearrangement joins TRBV6-4 to TRBJ2-5, with 7 bases matching TRBD2. CDR3 length equals 14 residues. V gave up 3 bases and J gave up 8 bases; unmatched junction bases: 9. The germline V gene has CDR1 MRHNA and CDR2 SNTAGT. The CDR3 DNA follows: TGTGCCAGCAGTGAATCTAGCGGCACCGGAACCCAGTACTTC. Its protein is CASSESSGTGTQYF.

The chain has TRBV2 and TRBJ1-4, with TRBD1 matching over 8 bases. After removal of 4 bases from V and 9 bases from J, the junction contained 4 bases not matched to a gene. The germline V gene has CDR1 SNHLY and CDR2 FYNNEI. This CDR3 contains 13 residues. Here the CDR3 reads CASSGGQGKKLFF. CDR3 DNA: TGTGCCAGCAGTGGAGGACAGGGTAAAAAACTGTTTTTT.

The V gene is TRBV7-9, the J gene TRBJ1-3, with D perhaps matching TRBD1 (5 bases). Trimming took 5 bases from V and 1 from J, leaving 9 bases between them. CDR3 length equals 14 residues. CDR1 is SEHNR, CDR2 FQNEAQ, per germline (reference sequence). As DNA, the CDR3 is TGTGCCAGCAGCACGACAGAGTCTGGAAACACCATATATTTT. Its protein is CASSTTESGNTIYF.

Comments on this clone: Within the sample, other DNA sequences also encode this same CDR3. The V gene is TRBV3-1 (or the pseudogene TRBV3-2), the J gene TRBJ2-1; D unclear. Per germline, CDR1 LGHDT and CDR2 YNNKEL (reference sequence). Trimming pared 1 base from V and 9 bases from J, leaving 4 bases between. The CDR3 sequence is 11 residues long. In nucleotides, the CDR3 is TGTGCCAGCAGCCAAGCCGGTGAGCAGTTCTTC. Translated: CASSQAGEQFF.

The rearrangement joins TRBV19 to TRBJ1-5; TRBD1 matches at 7 bases. CDR1 and CDR2 (germline): LNHDA, SQIVND (reference sequence). V lost 7 bases and J lost 5; bases outside the gene matches: 11. CDR3 length: 15 amino acids. CDR3 loop: CASKALTGEHQPQHF. CDR3 DNA: TGTGCCAGTAAGGCCCTCACAGGGGAGCATCAGCCCCAGCATTTT.